This T cell receptor (beta chain) was sequenced for a study of shared clonotypes between healthy human individuals. Study summary: The study enrolled a couple of women and three men aged 18 to 49.

V lost 3 bases and J 0 bases, leaving 13 bases between the germline ends. The CDR3 totals 15 residues. Looked up from germline, CDR1 is SGDLS and CDR2 is YYNGEE. TCRdb's table, derived via immunoSEQ multiplex PCR, lists solely in-frame clones and lacks some. The sample lists roughly 1,600,000 clones, just under 99% occurring once. The split of CD4+ cells yielded CD45RA+ naive and CD45RA-negative memory subsets. Sequencing was done on a sample of naive CD4+ T cells sorted from blood. Described subset: CD45RA+ positively selected. V and J are TRBV9 and TRBJ2-7, with D possibly being TRBD1 (6 bases). This TCR came from a man aged 30 to 39 in good health. The CDR3 DNA is TGTGCCAGCAGCGAGCGACAGGAGAGCTCCTACGAGCAGTACTTC. Its translation: CASSERQESSYEQYF.